Following are 20 T cell receptor beta chains from one sample sequenced in a study of shared clonotypes between healthy human individuals. Data came from immunoSEQ multiplex PCR; TCRdb stores just in-frame clones and leaves some out. The sample holds some 2.3 million clones; approximately 93% are singletons and the top ten take 0.35% to 0.45%. The sequencing sample was made of naive CD4+ T cells from PBMCs. Specified subset: CD45RA+ positively selected. Receptors originate from a man aged 18 to 30 in good health. Some clones in this sample may be carry-over from other donors' samples.

This chain links TRBV5-1 with TRBJ2-3, with D perhaps TRBD2 (6 bases). The CDR3 is 15 amino acids. Germline V CDR1 and CDR2: SGHRS, YFSETQ. Deletions cut 3 bases from V and 9 bases from J, with 20 bases between. CDR3 sequence: CASSSTVAAEGTQYF. The CDR3 region has the DNA TGCGCCAGCAGCTCAACGGTAGCGGCCGAGGGGACGCAGTATTTT.

This chain uses TRBV29-1 with TRBJ2-7, with 8 bases lining up with TRBD1. Trimming took 4 bases from V and 6 from J; bases not matched to a gene: 11. This CDR3 has 14 residues. Germline loops: CDR1 SQVTM, CDR2 ANQGSEA. The CDR3 sequence is CSVGDGITGGEQYF. The CDR3 DNA reads as TGCAGCGTTGGGGACGGAATAACAGGGGGCGAGCAGTACTTC.

The chain recombines TRBV7-6 with TRBJ2-7; 12 bases are a match to TRBD1. This CDR3 has 17 residues. V shed 6 bases and J 9 bases; nucleotides not matched to a gene: 18. From germline, CDR1 is SGHVS and CDR2 FNYEAQ. The CDR3 DNA reads TGTGCCAGCAGTTCCGACCCGCCCGGGACAGGGGGCAGGGGGCAGTACTTC. Its protein is CASSSDPPGTGGRGQYF.

The chain recombines TRBV7-9 with TRBJ2-3; TRBD2 agrees at 12 bases. The germline gives CDR1 SEHNR, CDR2 FQNEAQ (reference sequence). V lost 4 bases, J lost 4 bases, and 9 bases stayed unmatched. The CDR3 is made up of 17 amino acids. CDR3: CASSSRLAGANPDTQYF. CDR3 sequence (DNA): TGTGCCAGCAGCTCACGACTAGCGGGAGCGAATCCAGATACGCAGTATTTT.

The rearrangement links TRBV7-9 to TRBJ1-1; D perhaps matches TRBD1 (5 bases). There are 14 residues in the CDR3. Trimming removed 3 bases from V and 4 bases from J, with 12 bases in between. Germline lookup yields CDR1 SEHNR and CDR2 FQNEAQ (reference sequence). As DNA, the CDR3 is TGTGCCAGCAGCTTGGAGGTTGGGGCCACTGAAGCTTTCTTT. The encoded protein is CASSLEVGATEAFF.

This chain uses TRBV30 with TRBJ1-3; D unresolved. The CDR3 is 11 residues long. The germline V gene encodes CDR1 GTSNPN and CDR2 SVGIG (reference sequence). Trimming took off 3 bases at V and 9 bases at J, with 9 bases between the two ends. The chain's CDR3 is CAWSPETTIYF. The DNA for the CDR3 is TGTGCCTGGAGCCCCGAGACCACCATATATTTT.

This sequence joins TRBV9 and TRBJ1-5; D gene uncertain. CDR1 SGDLS and CDR2 YYNGEE come from the germline V gene. This CDR3 region has 13 residues. The germline V and J ends were trimmed by 3 bases and 9 bases, with 13 bases remaining between them. CDR3 DNA sequence: TGTGCCAGCAGCGAAATTGGGGATTCGCCCCAGCATTTT. Its translation is CASSEIGDSPQHF.

This chain connects TRBV9 to TRBJ2-2; tentatively, D is TRBD1 or TRBD2 (5 bases each). The CDR3 length is 17 residues. Deletions cut 3 bases from V and 5 bases from J, with 20 bases between. Per the germline V gene, CDR1 is SGDLS and CDR2 is YYNGEE. Here the CDR3 reads CASSEGPRSRNTGELFF. The CDR3 coding sequence is TGTGCCAGCAGCGAGGGACCGAGGAGTAGGAATACCGGGGAGCTGTTTTTT. The whole variable domain, filled in from reference TRBV9 and TRBJ2-2, reads DSGVTQTPKHLITATGQRVTLRCSPRSGDLSVYWYQQSLDQGLQFLIQYYNGEERAKGNILERFSAQQFPDLHSELNLSSLELGDSALYFCASSEGPRSRNTGELFFGEGSRLTVL.

The V and J genes are TRBV5-1 and TRBJ1-4; 11 positions match TRBD1. V shed 4 bases and J 8 bases; nucleotides not matched to a gene: 1. Germline CDR1 and CDR2: SGHRS and YFSETQ. The CDR3 consists of 13 residues. The CDR3 DNA reads TGCGCCAGCAGCGGACAGGGGGCAGAAAAACTGTTTTTT. As protein: CASSGQGAEKLFF.

This rearrangement joins TRBV6-5 to TRBJ1-5, with 7 bases fitting TRBD1. Germline CDR1 MNHEY, CDR2 SVGAGI. With 2 bases clipped from V and 6 bases from J, the junction kept 7 bases outside the gene matches. The CDR3 runs 15 residues. The CDR3, as DNA: TGTGCCAGCAGTTACGGCAGGGGGGTAGGTCAGCCCCAGCATTTT. It codes for CASSYGRGVGQPQHF.

This chain connects TRBV19 to TRBJ2-7; 8 nucleotides align to TRBD1. The CDR3 spans 15 residues. Trimming cost V 0 bases and J 0 bases; bases outside gene matches: 1. The V gene's germline CDR1 is LNHDA and CDR2 SQIVND (reference sequence). The CDR3 spells CASSIEGTGSYEQYF. In DNA, the CDR3 is TGTGCCAGTAGTATAGAAGGGACAGGCTCCTACGAGCAGTACTTC.

For this clone: Distinct nucleotide sequences in the sample also encode this CDR3. The chain has TRBV19 and TRBJ1-1; D ambiguous. Germline V gene lookup returns CDR1 LNHDA and CDR2 SQIVND (reference sequence). Between the trimmed V and J ends, which lost 1 base and 1 base, there was a span of 10 bases. The CDR3 is 15 amino acids. This chain's CDR3 is CASSIGAGGNTEAFF. The CDR3, as DNA: TGTGCCAGTAGTATAGGGGCCGGAGGGAACACTGAAGCTTTCTTT.

The chain carries TRBV5-1 and TRBJ2-3, with 7 bases identical to TRBD1. The CDR3 length is 17 residues. The trim removed 4 bases at V and 0 bases at J, leaving 11 bases unmatched. Looked up from germline, CDR1 is SGHRS and CDR2 is YFSETQ. CDR3 in amino acids: CASSDTLTGSSTDTQYF. For the CDR3, the DNA is TGCGCCAGCAGCGATACCCTGACAGGGTCTAGCACAGATACGCAGTATTTT.

This chain connects TRBV5-1 to TRBJ1-2, with D possibly TRBD1 on 5 matching bases. CDR1 and CDR2 (germline): SGHRS, YFSETQ. Between the trimmed V and J ends, which lost 7 bases and 3 bases, there was a span of 16 bases. The CDR3 covers 14 residues. The CDR3 here is CASSLGGGDYGYTF. CDR3 DNA sequence: TGCGCCAGCTCCCTTGGCGGGGGGGACTATGGCTACACCTTC.

J is TRBJ1-4 and V is TRBV9; TRBD1 might be the D (6 bases). The V end lost 3 bases, the J end lost 0 bases, and 12 bases lay between the germline ends. CDR1 and CDR2 (germline): SGDLS, YYNGEE. The CDR3 contains 16 residues. This chain's CDR3 is CASSAQGPATNEKLFF. The DNA for the CDR3 is TGTGCCAGCAGCGCGCAGGGGCCTGCAACTAATGAAAAACTGTTTTTT. The full variable domain, its missing parts supplied by reference TRBV9 and TRBJ1-4, is DSGVTQTPKHLITATGQRVTLRCSPRSGDLSVYWYQQSLDQGLQFLIQYYNGEERAKGNILERFSAQQFPDLHSELNLSSLELGDSALYFCASSAQGPATNEKLFFGSGTQLSVL.

This clone appeared a single time. The same CDR3 can be traced to other DNA sequences in this sample. The CDR3 DNA is TGTGCCAGCAGTTTATTCAGGGGAAACACCGGGGAGCTGTTTTTT. Translating gives CASSLFRGNTGELFF. V gene TRBV28 combines with J gene TRBJ2-2, with a possible D match to TRBD1 (6 bases). Germline V CDR1 and CDR2: MDHEN, SYDVKM. This CDR3 is 15 amino acids long. Trimming shortened V by 1 base and J by 2 bases, and 8 bases separated the two germline ends.

The rearrangement joins TRBV7-9 to TRBJ1-2, with a weak D call TRBD1 (6 bases). The CDR3 extends over 16 amino acids. With 4 bases removed from V and 0 bases from J, the gap between germline ends came to 15 bases. The germline V gene has CDR1 SEHNR and CDR2 FQNEAQ (reference sequence). CDR3 in DNA: TGTGCCAGCAGCTCGCCTTGGACAGCCCCTAACTATGGCTACACCTTC. Translating gives CASSSPWTAPNYGYTF.

About this clone: The same CDR3 is also encoded by other DNA sequences in this sample. The chain joins TRBV18 to TRBJ2-2; D remains unclear. Germline CDR1 KGHSH, CDR2 LQKENI. The CDR3 loop spans 14 amino acids. Trimming left V 1 base short and J 3 bases short, with 6 bases between. The CDR3 loop is CASSPLIDTGELFF. CDR3 bases: TGTGCCAGCTCACCACTTATAGACACCGGGGAGCTGTTTTTT. The full variable domain, in which reference TRBV18 and TRBJ2-2 provide the parts outside the CDR3, is NAGVMQNPRHLVRRRGQEARLRCSPMKGHSHVYWYRQLPEEGLKFMVYLQKENIIDESGMPKERFSAEFPKEGPSILRIQQVVRGDSAAYFCASSPLIDTGELFFGEGSRLTVL.

The table lists this clone with a count of one. The chain has TRBV4-1 and TRBJ1-2; 11 bases fit TRBD1. CDR1 is MGHRA, CDR2 YSYEKL, per germline. The trim removed 1 base at V and 4 bases at J, leaving 8 bases unmatched. CDR3 length equals 17 residues. Here the CDR3 DNA reads TGCGCCAGCAGCCAAGGGGGACAGGGGGTTATAGGCTATGGCTACACCTTC. Translated: CASSQGGQGVIGYGYTF.

The V and J genes are TRBV28 and TRBJ1-2; possible D gene TRBD1, 6 bases. Germline V gene data show CDR1 as MDHEN and CDR2 as SYDVKM. The V end was cut by 4 bases, the J end by 7 bases, with 19 bases between. The CDR3 runs to 15 residues. As DNA, the CDR3 is TGTGCCAGCAGTTCCCCAGAGGGGGGCCGGGGTGGCTACACCTTC. Amino acids: CASSSPEGGRGGYTF.